This T cell receptor (beta chain) is drawn from a study of cytomegalovirus exposure and HLA in healthy donors. Study results and limitations: Later analysis placed DRB1 highest and HLA-C lowest in TCR association rates, which differed by HLA locus.

This PCR relied on a set of 60 Vbeta primers and 13 Jbeta primers. Only in-frame clones appear in the TCRdb table, and some are missing; sequencing was by immunoSEQ multiplex PCR. The sample consists of 97,000 or so clones, roughly 10% of them appearing once. This clone came up a few times. Its antigen is undetermined. This TCR was recovered from a man between 50 and 59 years old in good health and CMV-seropositive. Sequencing input: PBMCs.

The CDR3 DNA reads TGTGCCAGCAGCTTAGAGACAGGACGGATTAATGAAAAACTGTTTTTT. Amino acid sequence: CASSLETGRINEKLFF. This chain links TRBV7-2 with TRBJ1-4; a weak D match, TRBD1 (6 bases). The CDR3 runs 16 residues. Per germline, CDR1 SGHTA and CDR2 FQGNSA. Trimming shortened V by 1 base and J by 4 bases, and 13 bases separated the two germline ends.